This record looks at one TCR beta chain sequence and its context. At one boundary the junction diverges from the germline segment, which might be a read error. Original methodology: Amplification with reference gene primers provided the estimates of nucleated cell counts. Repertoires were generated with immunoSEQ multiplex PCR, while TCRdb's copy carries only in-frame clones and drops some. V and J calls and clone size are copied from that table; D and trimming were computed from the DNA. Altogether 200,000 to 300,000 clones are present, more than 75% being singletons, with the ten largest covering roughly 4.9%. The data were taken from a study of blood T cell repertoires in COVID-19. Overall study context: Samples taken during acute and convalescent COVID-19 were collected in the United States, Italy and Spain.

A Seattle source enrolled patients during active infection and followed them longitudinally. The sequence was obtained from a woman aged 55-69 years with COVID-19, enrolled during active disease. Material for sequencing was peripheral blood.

The CDR3 loop reads CATSRDRMSGEESF. The CDR3 bases are TGTGCCACCAGCAGAGATAGGATGTCCGGGGAGGAAAGCTTC. The chain carries TRBV15 and TRBJ1-2; D gene uncertain. Germline V gene sequence: CDR1 LNHNV, CDR2 YYDKDF (reference sequence). The CDR3 is made up of 14 amino acids.